The T cell receptor (beta chain) under discussion was sequenced for a study of OX40 agonist ivuxolimab in advanced cancers. Study-wide findings and caveats: More expanded clones were found, on average, in CD8+ than in CD4+ T cells.

Trimming stripped 5 bases from V and 1 base from J, with 11 bases between. Per germline, CDR1 SEHNR and CDR2 FQNEAQ (reference sequence). The CDR3 length is 14 residues. Systemic immunosuppression or a history of autoimmune disease excluded patients. Note on this clone: What it binds is unknown.

Only in-frame clones appear in the TCRdb table, and some are missing; sequencing was by immunoSEQ multiplex PCR. The repertoire holds approximately 100,000 clones, with roughly 88% as singletons. The genes are TRBV7-9 and TRBJ1-2; a possible D gene is TRBD1 (5 bases). The material sequenced was CD4+ or CD8+ T cells sorted from blood, taken in a trial of the OX40 agonist ivuxolimab. The source of this sequence is an adult with an advanced solid tumor such as melanoma, head and neck, liver or kidney cancer. In DNA, the CDR3 is TGTGCCAGCAGCCACGAAGGGGTTAACTATGGCTACACCTTC. Its protein is CASSHEGVNYGYTF.